Shown below are 30 T cell receptor beta chains from a single sample sequenced in a study of T cell repertoires in ileal Crohn's disease. Generated by immunoSEQ multiplex PCR, the TCRdb table keeps only in-frame clones and is missing some. The sample shows around 3,600 clones, roughly nine tenths of them seen only once. Stated time point: proximal margin of the surgical specimen (macroscopically non-inflamed). Material: ileal tissue. These receptors all come from an adult with Crohn's disease.

This chain uses TRBV29-1 with TRBJ2-1; 7 nucleotides line up with TRBD2. This CDR3 contains 14 residues. The V segment lost 5 bases and the J segment 0 bases; nucleotides outside the gene matches: 4. The germline V gene encodes CDR1 SQVTM and CDR2 ANQGSEA. The CDR3 DNA reads as TGCAGCGTTTTAGGCGGGAGCTCCTACAATGAGCAGTTCTTC. Residues: CSVLGGSSYNEQFF.

The chain links TRBV2 to TRBJ1-4; 7 bases map to TRBD1. V was clipped by 6 bases and J by 4 bases; unmatched bases: 8. This CDR3 contains 15 residues. The germline gives CDR1 SNHLY, CDR2 FYNNEI. Here the CDR3 reads CASRWTGRSNEKLFF. The CDR3 DNA reads as TGTGCCAGCAGATGGACAGGCAGGAGTAATGAAAAACTGTTTTTT.

The rearrangement joins TRBV19 to TRBJ2-3; D is perhaps TRBD1 or TRBD2 (5 bases each). The V gene lost 0 bases and the J gene lost 8 bases, with 12 bases spanning the gap. The CDR3 contains 14 residues. Germline lookup yields CDR1 LNHDA and CDR2 SQIVND (reference sequence). CDR3 region: CASSIDKPGTTQYF. The DNA of the CDR3 is TGTGCCAGTAGTATAGATAAACCCGGGACTACGCAGTATTTT.

The chain recombines TRBV7-2 with TRBJ1-5; a possible D gene is TRBD1 (6 bases). Trimming cost V 2 bases and J 3 bases, with 11 bases left between them. CDR1 and CDR2 from the germline V gene are SGHTA and FQGNSA. The CDR3 has 15 amino acids. This chain's CDR3 is CASSLRTVPNQPQHF. CDR3 sequence (DNA): TGTGCCAGCAGCTTACGGACAGTACCCAATCAGCCCCAGCATTTT.

The V call is TRBV23-1, the J call TRBJ2-7; either TRBD1 or TRBD2 may supply D (5 bases each). TRBV23-1 is noted as an ORF with a role that remains uncertain. With 7 bases removed from V and 2 bases from J, the gap between germline ends came to 24 bases. The CDR3 contains 17 residues. CDR3: CASNLEKTGTAAYEQYF. The CDR3 coding sequence is TGCGCCAGCAACCTTGAAAAAACCGGGACCGCTGCCTACGAGCAGTACTTC.

The gene calls are TRBV6-6 and TRBJ1-1; 8 bases fit TRBD1. The germline V gene encodes CDR1 MNHNY and CDR2 SVGAGI (reference sequence). The CDR3 sequence is 15 residues long. V was clipped by 4 bases and J by 1 base; unmatched bases: 5. The CDR3 sequence: CASSLRQGSNTEAFF. The CDR3 DNA reads as TGTGCCAGCAGTTTAAGACAGGGGTCGAACACTGAAGCTTTCTTT.

CDR3 amino acids: CASSASASQAYEQYF. CDR3 nucleotide sequence: TGTGCCAGCAGCGCTAGTGCAAGTCAAGCTTACGAGCAGTACTTC. The rearrangement joins TRBV7-2 to TRBJ2-7; D gene ambiguous. The CDR3 loop spans 15 amino acids. Germline loops: CDR1 SGHTA, CDR2 FQGNSA. V shed 5 bases and J shed 4 bases, with 18 bases lying between them.

The chain joins TRBV19 to TRBJ1-2; D remains ambiguous. V lost 3 bases and J 8 bases, leaving 13 bases between the germline ends. Germline V gene sequence: CDR1 LNHDA, CDR2 SQIVND (reference sequence). The CDR3 loop spans 13 amino acids. CDR3 nucleotide sequence: TGTGCCAGTAGTATTGGACCTGGTAGGGGCTACACCTTC. This sequence encodes CASSIGPGRGYTF.

The J gene is TRBJ1-1, the V gene TRBV15; 9 bases align to TRBD1. The V and J ends lost 0 bases and 4 bases, in that order; junction bases with no gene match: 3. The CDR3 loop spans 15 amino acids. From germline, CDR1 is LNHNV and CDR2 YYDKDF (reference sequence). In DNA form, the CDR3 reads TGTGCCACCAGCAGAGAGGACAGGGGAACCACTGAAGCTTTCTTT. Translation: CATSREDRGTTEAFF.

The chain combines TRBV11-2 with TRBJ2-1, with 10 positions matching TRBD2. In germline, CDR1 is SGHAT, CDR2 FQNNGV. CDR3 length: 14 amino acids. J lost 8 bases, V lost 6 bases, and 7 bases had no gene match. The DNA of the CDR3 is TGTGCCAGCAGTCTAGCGGGAGTAGGGCATGAGCAGTTCTTC. This gives the protein CASSLAGVGHEQFF.

This chain connects TRBV18 to TRBJ2-2; 10 positions match TRBD2. V lost 0 bases, J lost 6 bases, and 7 bases stayed unmatched. From germline, CDR1 is KGHSH and CDR2 LQKENI. This CDR3 has 17 residues. This CDR3 is CASSPPGSGRLAGELFF. In DNA form, the CDR3 reads TGTGCCAGCTCACCACCGGGTAGCGGGAGGCTGGCCGGGGAGCTGTTTTTT.

The V gene is TRBV7-2, the J gene TRBJ2-1; possible D gene TRBD2, 6 bases. The V end lost 2 bases, the J end lost 2 bases, and 10 bases lay between the germline ends. This CDR3 is 15 amino acids long. CDR1 is SGHTA, CDR2 FQGNSA, per germline. DNA of the CDR3: TGTGCCAGCAGCTTAAGTGGCGGGGCCTACAATGAGCAGTTCTTC. As protein: CASSLSGGAYNEQFF. The entire variable domain, with the rest obtained from reference TRBV7-2 and TRBJ2-1, is as follows: GAGVSQSPSNKVTEKGKDVELRCDPISGHTALYWYRQSLGQGLEFLIYFQGNSAPDKSGLPSDRFSAERTGGSVSTLTIQRTQQEDSAVYLCASSLSGGAYNEQFFGPGTRLTVL.

For the CDR3, the DNA is TGTGCCAGTAGTCTAACGCTGGGGACAGGGATAAACTATGGCTACACCTTC. This encodes CASSLTLGTGINYGYTF. V is TRBV19 and J is TRBJ1-2; 9 bases match TRBD1. This CDR3 comprises 17 residues. Germline trimming cut 5 bases from V and 2 bases from J; bases unmatched to any gene: 12. CDR1 LNHDA and CDR2 SQIVND come from the germline V gene (reference sequence).

In this sample, this clone turned up once. This chain joins TRBV19 and TRBJ2-1; 12 bases are a match to TRBD2. Losses at the gene ends were 7 bases for V and 8 bases for J; bases not matched to a gene: 9. Germline-derived CDR1 and CDR2 are LNHDA and SQIVND (reference sequence). The CDR3 has 15 residues. CDR3 in DNA: TGTGCCAGTACGGGAGGACTAGCGGGAATCTATGAGCAGTTCTTC. Amino acid sequence: CASTGGLAGIYEQFF.

As DNA, the CDR3 is TGTGCCAGCAGCTTAGAAATCGGACACAGGGGTGGTCAGCCCCAGCATTTT. Protein sequence: CASSLEIGHRGGQPQHF. This chain connects TRBV7-6 to TRBJ1-5; 7 bases map to TRBD1. The junction had 12 bases not matched to a gene; V was cut back by 1 base and J by 6 bases. CDR1 SGHVS and CDR2 FNYEAQ come from the germline V gene. The CDR3 length is 17 residues.

The chain uses TRBV30 and TRBJ2-7, with D perhaps matching TRBD2 (6 bases). Looked up from germline, CDR1 is GTSNPN and CDR2 is SVGIG (reference sequence). Trimming took 4 bases from V and 3 from J, leaving 13 bases between them. The CDR3 runs to 13 residues. The CDR3 loop reads CAWNRGLNYEQYF. CDR3 nucleotides: TGTGCCTGGAATAGGGGACTTAACTACGAGCAGTACTTC.

This chain connects TRBV25-1 to TRBJ1-1; D possibly corresponds to TRBD1 (5 bases). Trimming left V 1 base short and J 4 bases short, with 19 bases between. The germline V gene encodes CDR1 MGHDK and CDR2 SYGVNS. This CDR3 region has 17 residues. CDR3 DNA sequence: TGTGCCAGCAGTGAATGGAGACCGGGGACTATAAGCACTGAAGCTTTCTTT. Protein product: CASSEWRPGTISTEAFF.

V usage is TRBV15 and J usage is TRBJ1-3; perhaps TRBD1 as D (5 bases). The CDR3 sequence is 12 residues long. CDR1 and CDR2 from the germline V gene are LNHNV and YYDKDF (reference sequence). The V and J ends lost 11 bases and 1 base respectively, with 9 bases between them. Here the CDR3 DNA reads TGTGCCGTTCAGGGATCTGGAAACACCATATATTTT. Translated: CAVQGSGNTIYF. Drawing the rest from reference TRBV15 and TRBJ1-3, the complete variable domain is DAMVIQNPRYQVTQFGKPVTLSCSQTLNHNVMYWYQQKSSQAPKLLFHYYDKDFNNEADTPDNFQSRRPNTSFCFLDIRSPGLGDTAMYLCAVQGSGNTIYFGEGSWLTVV.

V gene TRBV2 combines with J gene TRBJ1-1; no firm D call. There are 13 residues in the CDR3. Germline CDR1 and CDR2: SNHLY and FYNNEI. Trimming left V 6 bases short and J 3 bases short, with 11 bases between. CDR3 nucleotide sequence: TGTGCCAGCAGCCCTCAATTCCACACTGAAGCTTTCTTT. As protein: CASSPQFHTEAFF.

The chain carries TRBV30 and TRBJ2-7; D call uncertain. There are 12 residues in the CDR3. The germline V gene has CDR1 GTSNPN and CDR2 SVGIG (reference sequence). With 0 bases removed from V and 4 bases from J, the gap between germline ends came to 7 bases. This chain's CDR3 is CAWSVLEYEQYF. In DNA form, the CDR3 reads TGTGCCTGGAGTGTATTGGAATACGAGCAGTACTTC.

The chain is built from TRBV30 and TRBJ2-3; 9 nucleotides line up with TRBD2. The germline V gene has CDR1 GTSNPN and CDR2 SVGIG (reference sequence). The trim removed 8 bases at V and 5 bases at J, leaving 14 bases unmatched. The CDR3 runs 15 residues. The CDR3 DNA reads as TGTGCCGGAAGCGGGGTTAGCGGGAGAAGAGATACGCAGTATTTT. This sequence encodes CAGSGVSGRRDTQYF.

The CDR3 DNA is TGCGCCAGCAGTAAGACAGGTAACGGAGATACGCAGTATTTT. It specifies CASSKTGNGDTQYF. This chain joins TRBV10-1 and TRBJ2-3, with a tentative D call TRBD1 (6 bases). The length of the CDR3 is 14 residues. CDR1 and CDR2 from the germline V gene are WNHNN and SYGVQD (reference sequence). The ends were cut back, 5 bases at V and 5 bases at J, with 14 bases in the middle.

The chain employs TRBV9 and TRBJ2-1; D tentatively reads TRBD1 or TRBD2 (5 bases each). This CDR3 is built from 12 residues. Germline V gene data show CDR1 as SGDLS and CDR2 as YYNGEE. V lost 0 bases, J lost 11 bases, and 9 bases lay in between. The CDR3 region has the DNA TGTGCCAGCAGCGTAGAGGGGAGAAAGCAGTTCTTC. It yields the protein CASSVEGRKQFF.

This CDR3 reads CASSLAEGQYEQYF. The CDR3, as DNA: TGTGCCAGCAGCTTAGCCGAGGGACAATACGAGCAGTACTTC. This sequence joins TRBV11-1 and TRBJ2-7; the D gene is possibly TRBD1 (6 bases). V gave up 0 bases and J gave up 4 bases, with 10 bases separating them. The CDR3 sequence is 14 residues long. Germline CDR1 reads SGHAT; CDR2 reads FQDESV (reference sequence).

This clone was counted a single time. For the CDR3, the DNA is TGCGCCAGCAGCCCCAGGGACATCGCTAGGGTTGACGGGGAGCTGTTTTTT. Translation gives CASSPRDIARVDGELFF. The V and J genes are TRBV5-1 and TRBJ2-2, with D maybe TRBD1 (6 bases). Germline CDR1 and CDR2: SGHRS and YFSETQ. Trimming pared 4 bases from V and 7 bases from J, leaving 23 bases between. CDR3 length: 17 residues.

V is TRBV30 and J is TRBJ2-5; D gene unclear. CDR3 length: 14 amino acids. Germline CDR1 GTSNPN, CDR2 SVGIG (reference sequence). The V end lost 3 bases, the J end lost 3 bases, and 14 bases lay between the germline ends. Written as DNA, the CDR3 is TGTGCCTGGAGCCCGGGCCGATCTAAAGAGACCCAGTACTTC. This encodes CAWSPGRSKETQYF.

A word on this clone: The junction does not match germline at one end; this may be a read error. The V and J genes are TRBV25-1 and TRBJ2-1; the D gene could be TRBD1 or TRBD2 (6 bases each). The CDR3 has 15 residues. The germline V gene encodes CDR1 MGHDK and CDR2 SYGVNS. This chain's CDR3 is CASKRTAGPANEQFF. The DNA of the CDR3 is TGTGCAAGCAAGAGGACAGCGGGCCCTGCCAATGAGCAGTTCTTC.

This chain joins TRBV7-2 and TRBJ2-2; maybe TRBD2 (6 bases). The CDR3 spans 16 residues. The ends were cut back, 5 bases at V and 3 bases at J, with 16 bases in the middle. Germline CDR1 and CDR2: SGHTA and FQGNSA. CDR3 sequence: CASSPPGLRYTGELFF. For the CDR3, the DNA is TGTGCCAGCAGCCCTCCCGGACTACGATACACCGGGGAGCTGTTTTTT. Full variable domain (rest looked up from reference TRBV7-2 and TRBJ2-2): GAGVSQSPSNKVTEKGKDVELRCDPISGHTALYWYRQSLGQGLEFLIYFQGNSAPDKSGLPSDRFSAERTGGSVSTLTIQRTQQEDSAVYLCASSPPGLRYTGELFFGEGSRLTVL.

This clone was observed once. The chain couples TRBV4-3 to TRBJ1-5; D gene uncertain. The CDR3 runs to 19 residues. V was clipped by 0 bases and J by 0 bases, with 18 bases between them. Germline V gene data show CDR1 as LGHNA and CDR2 as YSLEER. Here the CDR3 DNA reads TGCGCCAGCAGCCAAGAGCGAGGGCCCCCGCTAAATAGCAATCAGCCCCAGCATTTT. Protein sequence: CASSQERGPPLNSNQPQHF.

For this clone: This sample also contains other DNA sequences that code for the same CDR3. The chain has TRBV19 and TRBJ2-7, with D perhaps TRBD1 (6 bases). Deletions cut 5 bases from V and 0 bases from J, with 8 bases between. The CDR3 has 13 amino acids. Germline CDR1 and CDR2: LNHDA and SQIVND (reference sequence). The CDR3 DNA sequence: TGTGCCAGTAGTGCGGACAGCTCCTACGAGCAGTACTTC. Its protein product is CASSADSSYEQYF.